The rows below give T cell receptor beta chains drawn from one sample of a study of T cells in Graves' hyperthyroidism and ophthalmopathy. One entry per CDR3 protein results from TCRdb running MiXCR on the multiplex PCR reads. The profile shows about 840,000 distinct CDR3 sequences, 38% of them singletons. The sample consisted of blood. The origin of the receptors is a man aged 18 to 29 with Graves' hyperthyroidism. Both conserved end residues are part of each CDR3. The D gene is left open where the match is weak. The size of a clone is reported for some rows only, either as once, few or many, or as a class for expanded clones.

CASSDGQGADYGYTF	TGTGCCAGTAGTGACGGGCAGGGGGCTGACTATGGCTACACCTTC	TRBD1	TRBV19	TRBJ1-2	many
CASSLYKGRHSPLHF	TGTGCCAGCAGCTTATATAAGGGGAGGCATTCACCCCTCCACTTT	.	TRBV7-9	TRBJ1-6	.
CSAISSRGGQPQHF	TGCAGTGCTATATCCTCCCGCGGGGGGCAGCCCCAGCATTTT	.	TRBV20-1	TRBJ1-5	.
CATSETDRDYGYTF	TGTGCCACCAGTGAGACGGACAGGGACTATGGCTACACCTTC	TRBD1	TRBV24-1	TRBJ1-2	many
CASSKKGPYEQYF	TGTGCCAGCTCCAAGAAGGGTCCCTACGAGCAGTACTTC	.	TRBV5-6	TRBJ2-7	.
CSAAGQGLNQPQHF	TGCAGTGCGGCCGGACAGGGCCTCAATCAGCCCCAGCATTTT	TRBD1	TRBV20-1	TRBJ1-5	few
CSVARDMNTEAFF	TGCAGCGTGGCCAGGGACATGAACACTGAAGCTTTCTTT	.	TRBV29-1	TRBJ1-1	.
CASSAGPTNTEAFF	TGCGCCAGCAGCGCGGGACCGACAAACACTGAAGCTTTCTTT	.	TRBV5-1	TRBJ1-1	.
CASSTRREGNSPLHF	TGTGCCAGCAGTACTCGACGCGAGGGGAATTCACCCCTCCACTTT	.	TRBV7-9	TRBJ1-6	few
CASTLTGGNTEAFF	TGTGCCAGTACCCTGACAGGGGGGAACACTGAAGCTTTCTTT	TRBD1	TRBV19	TRBJ1-1	many
CASSHRDRVTYEQYF	TGTGCCAGCAGCCACCGGGACCGAGTTACCTACGAGCAGTACTTC	.	TRBV19	TRBJ2-7	.
CASSPRDPYSNQPQHF	TGTGCCAGCAGCCCCAGGGACCCCTATAGCAATCAGCCCCAGCATTTT	.	TRBV7-8	TRBJ1-5	many
CASSLVVRQETQYF	TGTGCCAGCAGCTTAGTCGTTCGGCAAGAGACCCAGTACTTC	.	TRBV7-2	TRBJ2-5	many
CASSQGRELFF	TGCGCCAGCAGCCAAGGGAGGGAGCTGTTTTTT	.	TRBV4-1	TRBJ2-2	few
CASSEVTPQQPQHF	TGTGCCAGCAGTGAAGTGACTCCACAGCAACCCCAGCATTTT	.	TRBV6-6	TRBJ1-5	many
CANIGEDEQYF	TGTGCCAACATTGGTGAGGACGAGCAGTACTTC	.	TRBV2	TRBJ2-7	once
CASSQTSVTEAFF	TGTGCCAGTAGTCAGACCTCGGTCACTGAAGCTTTCTTT	.	TRBV19	TRBJ1-1	.
CASSRGQVNQPQHF	TGTGCCAGCAGTAGGGGACAGGTTAATCAGCCCCAGCATTTT	TRBD1	TRBV12-3/TRBV12-4	TRBJ1-5	many
CASSRLTDQPQHF	TGTGCCAGCAGTAGATTGACCGATCAGCCCCAGCATTTT	.	TRBV6-5	TRBJ1-5	many
CASKEQGAGNQPQHF	TGTGCCAGTAAAGAACAGGGGGCTGGCAATCAGCCCCAGCATTTT	TRBD1	TRBV19	TRBJ1-5	few
CATSDPTGTGYTF	TGTGCCACCAGTGATCCTACAGGAACTGGCTACACCTTC	.	TRBV24-1	TRBJ1-2	many
CASSQGISGNYEQYF	TGTGCCAGCAGCCAAGGGATTAGCGGCAACTACGAGCAGTACTTC	.	TRBV7-6	TRBJ2-7	few
CASSTRDLGEQYF	TGTGCCAGCAGCACCCGGGATCTGGGGGAGCAGTACTTC	.	TRBV7-2	TRBJ2-7	.
CASSQLRGVAEAFF	TGTGCCAGCAGCCAACTGAGGGGTGTGGCTGAAGCTTTCTTT	.	TRBV7-8	TRBJ1-1	.
CASSQGVGSYYEQYF	TGCGCCAGCAGCCAAGGGGTCGGCAGTTACTACGAGCAGTACTTC	.	TRBV5-5	TRBJ2-7	.
CATSTPGSNQPQHF	TGTGCCACCAGCACGCCCGGGAGCAATCAGCCCCAGCATTTT	.	TRBV15	TRBJ1-5	.
CSARAVASPLHF	TGCAGTGCTAGGGCGGTGGCGTCACCCCTCCACTTT	.	TRBV20-1	TRBJ1-6	.
CASSESAIDEAFF	TGTGCCAGCAGTGAATCTGCGATTGACGAAGCTTTCTTT	.	TRBV25-1	TRBJ1-1	.
CASSQDQGSNQPQHF	TGTGCCAGCAGCCAAGATCAGGGAAGCAATCAGCCCCAGCATTTT	.	TRBV4-2	TRBJ1-5	many
CSATGTSGTYEQYF	TGCAGTGCTACCGGGACTAGCGGGACCTACGAGCAGTACTTC	TRBD2	TRBV20-1	TRBJ2-7	many
CASSWQGVSYEQYF	TGTGCCAGCAGTTGGCAGGGGGTATCCTACGAGCAGTACTTC	TRBD1	TRBV6-5	TRBJ2-7	.
CASSPRNNSPLHF	TGTGCCAGCAGCCCAAGAAATAATTCACCCCTCCACTTT	.	TRBV2	TRBJ1-6	many
CASSVAQTGELFF	TGTGCCAGCAGCGTAGCTCAGACCGGGGAGCTGTTTTTT	.	TRBV9	TRBJ2-2	many
CASSLAGGRMYEQYF	TGTGCCAGCAGCTTAGCGGGCGGGAGAATGTACGAGCAGTACTTC	TRBD2	TRBV7-2	TRBJ2-7	many
CASTLAGGLNTEAFF	TGCGCCAGCACCCTAGCGGGCGGATTGAACACTGAAGCTTTCTTT	.	TRBV5-1	TRBJ1-1	few
CASSVEGTGLYEQYF	TGTGCCAGCAGCGTAGAGGGGACAGGACTCTACGAGCAGTACTTC	TRBD1	TRBV9	TRBJ2-7	many
CSAESPTGTSLNEQYF	TGCAGTGCCGAGAGCCCAACGGGGACTAGTCTTAACGAGCAGTACTTC	TRBD2	TRBV20-1	TRBJ2-7	.
CSHLTGYSEAFF	TGCAGCCACCTGACAGGGTACAGTGAAGCTTTCTTT	TRBD1	TRBV29-1	TRBJ1-1	many
CASSPPGSDNSPLHF	TGTGCCAGCAGCCCGCCGGGATCGGATAATTCACCCCTCCACTTT	.	TRBV4-2	TRBJ1-6	few
CASSSHGTATYEQYF	TGTGCCAGCAGCTCCCACGGGACAGCTACCTACGAGCAGTACTTC	TRBD1	TRBV5-4	TRBJ2-7	.
CASSQLSYEQYF	TGTGCCAGCAGCCAATTAAGCTACGAGCAGTACTTC	.	TRBV14	TRBJ2-7	many
CASSQQPGLEPHEQYF	TGTGCCAGCAGCCAACAACCGGGACTAGAGCCCCACGAGCAGTACTTC	TRBD2	TRBV9	TRBJ2-7	.
CATSVLNQPQHF	TGTGCCACCAGCGTCCTTAATCAGCCCCAGCATTTT	.	TRBV19	TRBJ1-5	.
CASSPGGAEAFF	TGCGCCAGCAGCCCCGGTGGAGCTGAAGCTTTCTTT	.	TRBV6-5	TRBJ1-1	many
CASSLKVGSLYGYTF	TGTGCCAGCAGTTTAAAGGTCGGGAGCCTCTATGGCTACACCTTC	.	TRBV12-3/TRBV12-4	TRBJ1-2	many
CASSRDREKFREANVLTF	TGCGCCAGCAGCAGGGACAGGGAAAAGTTTCGAGAGGCCAACGTCCTGACTTTC	TRBD1	TRBV5-1	TRBJ2-6	.
CAIRVAGSYEQYF	TGTGCCATCAGGGTAGCGGGCTCCTACGAGCAGTACTTC	TRBD2	TRBV10-3	TRBJ2-7	.
CASSRTSNNQPQHF	TGTGCCAGTAGTCGGACAAGTAACAATCAGCCCCAGCATTTT	.	TRBV19	TRBJ1-5	few
CASSPVSNTEAFF	TGCGCCAGCAGCCCGGTCAGCAACACTGAAGCTTTCTTT	.	TRBV5-1	TRBJ1-1	many
CASSPLEGVTQYF	TGTGCCAGCAGCCCGCTAGAGGGGGTGACCCAGTACTTC	.	TRBV2	TRBJ2-5	.
CASSLRRDTGETQYF	TGTGCCAGCAGCTTAAGACGGGACACCGGGGAGACCCAGTACTTC	.	TRBV7-9	TRBJ2-5	.
CASSPVGISNQPQHF	TGTGCCAGCAGCCCTGTGGGGATTAGCAATCAGCCCCAGCATTTT	.	TRBV5-5	TRBJ1-5	.
CASGMTRTREKLFF	TGTGCCAGCGGGATGACAAGGACGAGAGAAAAACTGTTTTTT	.	TRBV6-1	TRBJ1-4	.
CATLRDWNTEAFF	TGTGCCACCCTCAGGGACTGGAACACTGAAGCTTTCTTT	.	TRBV9	TRBJ1-1	.
CASSPGGVGGYTF	TGTGCCAGCAGTCCAGGAGGGGTTGGGGGCTACACCTTC	.	TRBV12-3/TRBV12-4	TRBJ1-2	.